The clone carrying this T cell receptor (beta chain) was seen more than once but under ten times. Sorted-subset replicate PCRs used 200 ng DNA, about 30,000 T cell genomes. This table comes from immunoSEQ multiplex PCR, and its TCRdb copy is limited to in-frame clones, with some not included. This table holds 300,000 to 400,000 clones, around 67% found once. This entry is derived from a study of shared clonotypes between healthy human individuals. Study-wide context: Three plates each covered CD4 naive and memory; CD8 naive two, CD8 memory one.

Germline V gene sequence: CDR1 SGDLS, CDR2 YYNGEE. CDR3 length: 15 amino acids. V shed 0 bases, J shed 9 bases, and the junction held 10 bases outside the gene matches. The chain has TRBV9 and TRBJ2-5, with TRBD2 identical over 8 bases. The origin of this receptor is a man aged 25 to 40 in good health. Source material: memory CD4+ T cells sorted from blood. Subset reported: CD45RA-negative fraction. For the CDR3, the DNA is TGTGCCAGCAGCGTAGGATCTAGCGGGCCTGCCTCCCAGTACTTC. Translated: CASSVGSSGPASQYF.